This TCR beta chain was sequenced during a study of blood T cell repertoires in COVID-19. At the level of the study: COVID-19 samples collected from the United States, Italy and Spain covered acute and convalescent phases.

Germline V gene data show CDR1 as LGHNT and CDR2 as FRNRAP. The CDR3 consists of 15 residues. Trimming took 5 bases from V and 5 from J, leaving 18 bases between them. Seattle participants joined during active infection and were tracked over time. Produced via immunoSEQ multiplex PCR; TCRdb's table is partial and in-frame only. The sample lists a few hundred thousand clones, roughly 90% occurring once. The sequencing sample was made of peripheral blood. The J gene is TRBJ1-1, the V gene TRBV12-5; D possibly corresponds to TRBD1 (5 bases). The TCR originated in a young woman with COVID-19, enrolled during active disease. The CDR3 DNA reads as TGTGCTAGTGGTGGGGCGGTGAGTTCTTGGACTGAAGCTTTCTTT. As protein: CASGGAVSSWTEAFF.